This TCR beta chain is from a study of cytomegalovirus exposure and HLA in healthy donors. Findings and limits, study-wide: Later, an analysis found that TCR clusters from the first cohort tended to co-occur in the roughly 110 validation repertoires. Most TCR sequences were rare, but some public TCRs occurred in many donors. A few CMV-associated chains proved CMV antigen-specific in vitro. Reported performance of the classifier showed diagnosis of cytomegalovirus status with high specificity and sensitivity.

On this clone: The antigen remains undetermined.

The ends lost 5 bases at V and 7 bases at J; junction bases unmatched: 10. In germline, CDR1 is SGHAT, CDR2 FQNNGV. CDR3 length: 16 residues. Data came from immunoSEQ multiplex PCR; TCRdb stores just in-frame clones and leaves some out. The table lists around 150,000 clones, 85% to 90% of them singletons. The V gene is TRBV11-2, the J gene TRBJ2-2; 10 nucleotides align to TRBD2. The sequence came from a young woman in good health and CMV-seropositive. The sample consisted of PBMCs. The CDR3 coding sequence is TGTGCCAGCAGCCGAAGCGGGAGGGTGAAGAACGGGGAGCTGTTTTTT. This encodes CASSRSGRVKNGELFF. Full variable domain (outside the CDR3, taken from reference TRBV11-2 and TRBJ2-2): EAGVAQSPRYKIIEKRQSVAFWCNPISGHATLYWYQQILGQGPKLLIQFQNNGVVDDSQLPKDRFSAERLKGVDSTLKIQPAKLEDSAVYLCASSRSGRVKNGELFFGEGSRLTVL.